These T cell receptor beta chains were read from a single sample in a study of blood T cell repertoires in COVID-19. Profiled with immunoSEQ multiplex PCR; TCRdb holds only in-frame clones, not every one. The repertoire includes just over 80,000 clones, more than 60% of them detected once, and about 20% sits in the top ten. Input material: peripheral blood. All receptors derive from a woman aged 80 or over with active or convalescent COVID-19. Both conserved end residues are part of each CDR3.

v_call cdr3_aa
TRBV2 CASSQDGLGAEAFF
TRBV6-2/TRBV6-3 CASSSPVVQYF
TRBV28 CASRGTYQETQYF
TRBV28 CASSSPTTGEMGQPQHF
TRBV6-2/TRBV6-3 CASSSGTQTSHTF
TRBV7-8 CASSRQGTEAFF
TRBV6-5 CASRQENQPQHF
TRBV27 CASSLDRNDGYTF
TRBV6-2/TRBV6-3 CASSDRGYEQYF
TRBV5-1 CASSTRLNTEAFF
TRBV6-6 CASSYGFDRTPYEQYF
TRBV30 CAWSVSAGQPQHF
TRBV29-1 CSAVGGSDYGYTF
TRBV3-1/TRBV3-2 CASSLRRGQGSPGELFF
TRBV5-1 CASSFTGAPEAFF
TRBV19 CASSKGTGGGERAFF
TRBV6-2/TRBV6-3 CASSLDRGGTDTQYF
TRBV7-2 CASSLAYAGNGYTF
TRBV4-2 CASSQDSEDYGYTF
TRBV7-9 CASGQAEKLFF
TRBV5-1 CASSFSGTGVTGELFF
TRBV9 CASTKGVASTDTQYF
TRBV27 CASSLSYQGARPLHF
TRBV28 CASGQTGENDYF
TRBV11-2 CASRSLAGGAGSLDEQFF
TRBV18 CASSPPDTGAKNEQFF
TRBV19 CASSILAVPDTQYF
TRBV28 CASSLGGQVNTEAFF
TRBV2 CASSLIRGEQFF
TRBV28 CASSPPVEETQYF
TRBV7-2 CASSYRTSGTTGELFF
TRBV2 CASRGLGTLYEQYF
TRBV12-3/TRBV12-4 CASSFGGNTEAFF
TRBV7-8 CASSPSLAGGLFYEQYF
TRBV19 CASSSNRDKGETQYF
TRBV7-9 CASSLSPSSYEQYF
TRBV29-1 CSVEEQGGSGYTF
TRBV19 CASSIGGQGGELFF
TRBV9 CASSVVSGGIDTQYF
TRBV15 CATSRVGGLEVDTQYF
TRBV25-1 CASSELGQGGYGYTF
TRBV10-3 CAISDLRDSKKYEQYF
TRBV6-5 CASSLTGGGHDTIYF
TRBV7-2 CASSLAAGSAWETQYF
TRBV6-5 CASAATAGKTDTQYF
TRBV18 CASSAGGMAYGYTF
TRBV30 CAWSVEDRAPQGTNEKLFF
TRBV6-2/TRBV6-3 CASSAPPGLSAEAFF
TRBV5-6 CASSSLTPREELFF